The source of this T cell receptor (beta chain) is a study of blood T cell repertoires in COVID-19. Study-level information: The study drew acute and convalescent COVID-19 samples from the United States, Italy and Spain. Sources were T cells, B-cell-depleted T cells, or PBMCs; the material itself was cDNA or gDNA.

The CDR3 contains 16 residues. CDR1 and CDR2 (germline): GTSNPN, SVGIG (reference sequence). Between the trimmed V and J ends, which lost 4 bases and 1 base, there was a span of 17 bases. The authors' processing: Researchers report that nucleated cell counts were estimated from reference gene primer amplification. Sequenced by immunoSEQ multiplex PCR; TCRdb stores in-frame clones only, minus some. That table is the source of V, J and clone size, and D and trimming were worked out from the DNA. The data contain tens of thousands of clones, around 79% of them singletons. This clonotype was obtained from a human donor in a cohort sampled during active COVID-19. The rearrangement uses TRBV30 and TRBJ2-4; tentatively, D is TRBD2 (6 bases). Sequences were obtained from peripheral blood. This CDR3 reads CAWTEALGLAKNIQYF. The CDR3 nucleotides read TGTGCCTGGACCGAAGCCTTGGGACTCGCCAAAAACATTCAGTACTTC.